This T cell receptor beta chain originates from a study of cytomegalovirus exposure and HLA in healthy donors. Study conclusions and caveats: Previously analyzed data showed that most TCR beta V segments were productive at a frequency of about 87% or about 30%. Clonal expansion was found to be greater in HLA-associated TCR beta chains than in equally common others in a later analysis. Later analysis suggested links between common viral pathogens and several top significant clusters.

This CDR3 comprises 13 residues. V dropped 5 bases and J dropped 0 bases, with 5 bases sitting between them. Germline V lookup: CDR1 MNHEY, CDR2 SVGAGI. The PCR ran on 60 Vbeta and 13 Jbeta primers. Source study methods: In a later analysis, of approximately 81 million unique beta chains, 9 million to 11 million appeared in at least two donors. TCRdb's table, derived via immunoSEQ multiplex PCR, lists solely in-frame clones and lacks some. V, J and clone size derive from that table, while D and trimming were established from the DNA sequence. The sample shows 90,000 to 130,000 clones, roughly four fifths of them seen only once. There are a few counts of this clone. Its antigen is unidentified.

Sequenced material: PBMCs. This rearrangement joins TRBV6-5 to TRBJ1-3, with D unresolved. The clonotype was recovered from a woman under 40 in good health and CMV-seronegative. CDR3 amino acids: CASSRSSGNTIYF. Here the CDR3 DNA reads TGTGCCAGCAGTCGTAGCTCTGGAAACACCATATATTTT.